This T cell receptor (beta chain) was recovered during a study of control samples from healthy donors and cancer patients. Data came from immunoSEQ multiplex PCR; TCRdb stores just in-frame clones and leaves some out. In the table there are around 130,000 clones, roughly 88% of which are singletons. Trimming took 4 bases from V and 8 from J; bases not matched to a gene: 12. The CDR3 extends over 15 amino acids. CDR1 and CDR2 from the germline V gene are SNHLY and FYNNEI. J is TRBJ1-1 and V is TRBV2; TRBD1 agrees at 8 bases. This clonotype originated in a middle-aged man in good health. Sequences were obtained from blood. The CDR3 loop reads CASSGIGTGLSEAFF. CDR3 sequence (DNA): TGTGCCAGCAGTGGGATAGGGACAGGCCTTTCGGAAGCTTTCTTT.